Many counts were recorded for the clone carrying this TCR beta chain. Its antigen is undetermined. This sample is drawn from a study of identical twins. Template switching supplied a universal primer site; unique molecular identifiers were carried on the cDNA. Via MiXCR, TCRdb re-called the 5' RACE reads, giving one row per CDR3 protein. The data show 690,000 or so distinct CDR3 sequences, around 6% seen once. Study-level results: The study found weaker excess twin sharing in beta out-of-frame sequences.

The germline V gene encodes CDR1 ENHRY and CDR2 SYGVKD. This CDR3 spans 12 amino acids. Trimming took 4 bases from V and 5 from J, leaving 8 bases between them. The chain links TRBV10-3 to TRBJ1-1; perhaps TRBD1 as D (6 bases). The sample taken for sequencing was naive T cells sorted from blood. This TCR came from a man between 18 and 29 years old in good health. Here the CDR3 reads CAISGGGTEAFF. Written as DNA, the CDR3 is TGTGCCATCAGTGGAGGGGGGACTGAAGCTTTCTTT.